Sequencing of this T cell receptor (beta chain) was carried out in a study of blood T cell repertoires in COVID-19. Turning to the study itself: From the United States, Italy and Spain came samples of acute and convalescent COVID-19. T cells, B-cell-depleted T cells, or PBMCs supplied cDNA or gDNA.

This CDR3 region has 15 residues. Germline V CDR1 and CDR2: LNHDA, SQIVND (reference sequence). V gave up 4 bases and J gave up 5 bases, with 17 bases separating them. Authors' analysis steps: Amplification of reference gene primers provided the estimated nucleated cell counts. Here immunoSEQ multiplex PCR was the method, and the copy in TCRdb shows in-frame clones only, minus some. V and J calls and clone size are as listed in that table; D and trimming were resolved from the DNA. This sample yields some 150,000 clones, of which approximately 80% are seen a single time; roughly 7.9% belongs to the top ten.

The rearrangement joins TRBV19 to TRBJ1-1; the D gene is possibly TRBD1 (5 bases). Material for sequencing was peripheral blood. The sequence derives from a woman aged 50 to 60 in a cohort sampled during active or convalescent COVID-19. CDR3 in amino acids: CASSTTAGRLTEAFF. DNA for the CDR3: TGTGCCAGTAGTACTACGGCAGGGCGTTTGACTGAAGCTTTCTTT.